A single sample gave rise to the 4 T cell receptor beta chains below, sequenced in a study of blood T cells in healthy people across ages. A sample-barcoded 5' primer and a J-beta primer mix were used in a second PCR of roughly 7 to 11 cycles. MiXCR was run by TCRdb on the 5' RACE reads, yielding one entry per CDR3 protein. The profile shows about 640,000 distinct CDR3 sequences, around two fifths of them singletons. Sample: blood. Source of these receptors: a man older than 75 in good health.

The chain combines TRBV7-9 with TRBJ1-1; perhaps TRBD1 as D (6 bases). V lost 7 bases, J lost 0 bases, and 12 bases lay in between. Germline V CDR1 and CDR2: SEHNR, FQNEAQ (reference sequence). CDR3 length equals 14 residues. CDR3 sequence: CASNQGLLNTEAFF. CDR3 nucleotide sequence: TGTGCCAGCAACCAGGGGTTACTGAACACTGAAGCTTTCTTT.

This chain uses TRBV5-1 with TRBJ2-7; D is unclear. The CDR3 length is 15 residues. Trimming removed 1 base from V and 1 base from J, with 12 bases in between. Germline assignment: CDR1 SGHRS and CDR2 YFSETQ. For the CDR3, the DNA is TGCGCCAGCAGCTTGACCGGGCCCCCGTCCTACGAGCAGTACTTC. The encoded protein is CASSLTGPPSYEQYF.

This clonotype was counted between two and nine times. The chain joins TRBV7-2 to TRBJ2-7; 8 bases fit TRBD2. The end of the DNA is better explained by TRBJ2-5, so the J call may be wrong. This CDR3 is built from 15 residues. Per the germline V gene, CDR1 is SGHTA and CDR2 is FQGNSA. The CDR3 reads CASSPSPGLDGTQYF. The CDR3 coding sequence is TGTGCCAGCAGCCCTAGCCCGGGACTAGACGGGACCCAGTACTTC.

The chain joins TRBV4-1 to TRBJ2-7; perhaps D is TRBD1 or TRBD2 (5 bases each). Trimming cost V 0 bases and J 3 bases, with 21 bases left between them. Germline lookup yields CDR1 MGHRA and CDR2 YSYEKL. This CDR3 region has 18 residues. The CDR3 here is CASSQDMVSGTTSYEQYF. CDR3 nucleotide sequence: TGCGCCAGCAGCCAAGATATGGTCTCTGGGACGACGAGCTACGAGCAGTACTTC.